The next 29 T cell receptor beta chains were all read from a single sample in a study of post-analysis software for immune sequencing data. Study-wide results and limits: TRBV5-6, TRBV5-1 and TRBV20-1 were among several TRBV segments more frequent in patients than controls.

These receptors' antigens are unknown. TCR beta cDNA libraries had unique molecular identifiers. TCRdb fed the PCR reads into MiXCR, producing one record per CDR3 protein. Found here are roughly 580,000 distinct CDR3 sequences, about 44% of them singletons; the top ten hold 1.7%. The specimen sequenced was blood. The receptors derive from a girl between 5 and 17 years old with multiple sclerosis.

The V call is TRBV10-3, the J call TRBJ2-7; perhaps TRBD2 as D (7 bases). Germline CDR1 reads ENHRY; CDR2 reads SYGVKD. V was clipped by 6 bases and J by 0 bases, with 15 bases between them. The CDR3 has 15 amino acids. DNA of the CDR3: TGTGCCATCAGCCAGAGGGGGGGAAGCTCCTACGAGCAGTACTTC. Residues: CAISQRGGSSYEQYF.

The chain links TRBV6-1 to TRBJ1-1; 8 nucleotides agree with TRBD1. This CDR3 is 19 amino acids long. Germline loops: CDR1 MNHNS, CDR2 SASEGT. With V trimmed by 6 bases and J by 2 bases, 20 bases remained unmatched. In nucleotides, the CDR3 is TGTGCCAGCAGGGGACCTCTATCAGGGGGCCAGAAGTTTAACACTGAAGCTTTCTTT. This gives the protein CASRGPLSGGQKFNTEAFF.

V is TRBV11-3 and J is TRBJ2-4; TRBD2 matches 10 bases. Judging by the DNA end, TRBJ2-7 fits better; the J call may be wrong. The CDR3 extends over 16 amino acids. Per the germline V gene, CDR1 is SGHNT and CDR2 is YENEEA. This chain's CDR3 is CASSSPGLAEAYEQYF. The CDR3 nucleotides read TGTGCCAGCAGCTCGCCCGGACTAGCGGAGGCCTACGAGCAGTACTTC.

This clonotype has just a few counts. The chain is built from TRBV12-3 or TRBV12-4 and TRBJ2-1; the D gene is possibly TRBD1 (5 bases). The CDR3 covers 14 residues. V was trimmed by 6 bases and J by 1 base, leaving 10 bases between them. CDR3 region: CASRGAVSYNEQFF. The CDR3 DNA is TGTGCCAGCAGAGGGGCGGTTTCCTACAATGAGCAGTTCTTC.

The chain carries TRBV20-1 and TRBJ1-2; 10 bases align to TRBD1. Losses at the gene ends were 2 bases for V and 6 bases for J; bases not matched to a gene: 12. The CDR3 length is 16 residues. The germline CDR1 and CDR2 sequences are DFQATT and SNEGSKA (reference sequence). CDR3: CSARPSGQGEIHGYTF. CDR3 coding DNA: TGCAGTGCTAGACCTAGTGGACAGGGGGAGATCCATGGCTACACCTTC.

This clonotype was seen only a few times. This sequence joins TRBV12-3 or TRBV12-4 and TRBJ2-5; the D gene could be TRBD1 or TRBD2 (6 bases each). Trimming stripped 2 bases from V and 1 base from J, with 11 bases between. CDR3 length equals 15 residues. In nucleotides, the CDR3 is TGTGCCAGCAGTTTAAGGGGGGCCGCCCAAGAGACCCAGTACTTC. Protein sequence: CASSLRGAAQETQYF.

This clonotype was picked up a small number of times. V is TRBV7-9 and J is TRBJ2-7; D remains unclear. The V gene lost 10 bases and the J gene lost 5 bases, with 15 bases spanning the gap. Germline CDR1 is SEHNR and CDR2 is FQNEAQ (reference sequence). The CDR3 is made up of 12 amino acids. The CDR3 region is CATSFSSNEQYF. The CDR3 region has the DNA TGTGCCACCTCGTTTTCTTCGAACGAGCAGTACTTC.

The chain carries TRBV6-6 and TRBJ2-7; 7 nucleotides line up with TRBD1. V lost 4 bases and J lost 0; bases outside the gene matches: 6. CDR1 and CDR2 (germline): MNHNY, SVGAGI (reference sequence). CDR3 size: 15 residues. The CDR3 sequence is CASSFLQGSSYEQYF. CDR3 nucleotides: TGTGCCAGCAGTTTCTTACAGGGGAGCTCCTACGAGCAGTACTTC.

The chain combines TRBV7-9 with TRBJ1-5; 8 bases map to TRBD1. The CDR3 is made up of 16 amino acids. The germline V gene encodes CDR1 SEHNR and CDR2 FQNEAQ (reference sequence). J lost 5 bases, V lost 2 bases, and 8 bases had no gene match. CDR3 region: CASSLFAGGADQPQHF. The CDR3 region has the DNA TGTGCCAGCAGCTTATTTGCAGGGGGCGCGGATCAGCCCCAGCATTTT.

The CDR3 DNA reads as TGTGCCAGCACTCTCCAATTAAGCCTGTATAATTCACCCCTCCACTTT. It is translated as CASTLQLSLYNSPLHF. The chain recombines TRBV6-6 with TRBJ1-6; D is unresolved. Deletions cut 7 bases from V and 4 bases from J, with 17 bases between. The germline CDR1 and CDR2 sequences are MNHNY and SVGAGI (reference sequence). This CDR3 spans 16 amino acids.

This chain uses TRBV29-1 with TRBJ2-1, with TRBD1 identical over 9 bases. The junction had 6 bases not matched to a gene; V was cut back by 8 bases and J by 7 bases. The CDR3 loop spans 12 amino acids. CDR1 is SQVTM and CDR2 is ANQGSEA in the germline V gene. The CDR3 here is CSPGTGSNEQFF. The CDR3 nucleotides are TGCAGCCCAGGGACAGGGTCAAATGAGCAGTTCTTC.

V is TRBV12-3 or TRBV12-4 and J is TRBJ1-4; 11 bases line up with TRBD1. The CDR3 has 13 residues. V lost 4 bases to trimming and J lost 12 bases; unmatched junction nucleotides: 4. The CDR3 nucleotides read TGTGCCAGCAGTTCTCCGGGACAGGGGGAACTGTTTTTT. Translated: CASSSPGQGELFF.

The genes are TRBV9 and TRBJ2-1, with D perhaps matching TRBD1 (6 bases). This CDR3 spans 12 amino acids. CDR1 and CDR2 from the germline V gene are SGDLS and YYNGEE. Trimming stripped 0 bases from V and 11 bases from J, with 9 bases between. The CDR3 sequence is CASSVVDSQQFF. In DNA, the CDR3 is TGTGCCAGCAGCGTAGTGGACAGCCAGCAGTTCTTC.

The chain links TRBV27 to TRBJ1-2; tentative D call: TRBD1 (5 bases). In germline, CDR1 is MNHEY, CDR2 SMNVEV (reference sequence). This CDR3 comprises 13 residues. The ends were cut back, 5 bases at V and 3 bases at J, with 10 bases in the middle. The CDR3 nucleotides are TGTGCCAGCAGTGAAAGGGGAGACTATGGCTACACCTTC. Translated: CASSERGDYGYTF.

Of note for this clonotype: A much larger clonotype is one base distant, so this may be a read error. V gene TRBV7-8 combines with J gene TRBJ2-7; TRBD1 agrees at 8 bases. The germline V gene has CDR1 SGHVS and CDR2 FQNEAQ. V lost 2 bases and J lost 5; bases outside the gene matches: 14. CDR3 length: 17 amino acids. This CDR3 is CASSLRVPGQACNEQYF. CDR3 nucleotides: TGTGCCAGCAGCTTAAGGGTCCCGGGACAGGCCTGCAACGAGCAGTACTTC.

This chain joins TRBV6-5 and TRBJ1-1; TRBD1 matches at 7 bases. The ends lost 2 bases at V and 1 base at J; junction bases unmatched: 7. Germline V lookup: CDR1 MNHEY, CDR2 SVGAGI. CDR3 length equals 16 residues. The CDR3 reads CASSYTTGAPNTEAFF. As DNA, the CDR3 is TGTGCCAGCAGTTACACTACAGGGGCCCCGAACACTGAAGCTTTCTTT.

The CDR3 protein is CASSPGTANSPLHF. Written as DNA, the CDR3 is TGTGCCAGCAGCCCCGGGACGGCGAATTCACCCCTCCACTTT. V gene TRBV7-9 combines with J gene TRBJ1-6; a possible D gene is TRBD1 (5 bases). The germline V and J ends were trimmed by 5 bases and 7 bases, with 12 bases remaining between them. CDR1 is SEHNR, CDR2 FQNEAQ, per germline (reference sequence). The CDR3 totals 14 residues.

The rearrangement uses TRBV10-3 and TRBJ2-7; possibly TRBD1 or TRBD2 for D (5 bases each). Germline V gives CDR1 ENHRY, CDR2 SYGVKD. Trimming left V 4 bases short and J 5 bases short, with 18 bases between. The CDR3 length is 15 residues. CDR3 sequence: CAISVSGLPEHEQYF. Written as DNA, the CDR3 is TGTGCCATCAGTGTGTCGGGGCTGCCCGAACACGAGCAGTACTTC.

The V and J genes are TRBV15 and TRBJ1-1, with 7 bases aligning to TRBD1. The CDR3 loop spans 16 amino acids. Per the germline V gene, CDR1 is LNHNV and CDR2 is YYDKDF (reference sequence). The J segment lost 5 bases and the V segment lost 0 bases, leaving 9 bases of the junction unmatched. The CDR3 spells CATSRDLEGARTEAFF. The CDR3 DNA reads TGTGCCACCAGCAGAGATCTCGAGGGGGCGCGGACTGAAGCTTTCTTT.

This clonotype was seen a few times. This chain links TRBV7-9 with TRBJ2-1; D perhaps matches TRBD2 (6 bases). Deletions cut 7 bases from V and 0 bases from J, with 13 bases between. The V gene's germline CDR1 is SEHNR and CDR2 FQNEAQ (reference sequence). The CDR3 consists of 15 residues. In DNA, the CDR3 is TGTGCCAGCACCTCTGGGGGAGGCTCCTACAATGAGCAGTTCTTC. It yields the protein CASTSGGGSYNEQFF.

This clonotype has a single count. V gene TRBV11-3 combines with J gene TRBJ1-2; D is unresolved. V dropped 3 bases and J dropped 6 bases, with 8 bases sitting between them. The CDR3 extends over 12 amino acids. Germline loops: CDR1 SGHNT, CDR2 YENEEA. CDR3 DNA sequence: TGTGCCAGCAGCTTCGAACGGGATGGCTACACCTTC. Translated: CASSFERDGYTF.

This clonotype was seen more than once but under ten times. The junction shows a germline mismatch at one end, possibly a read error. The chain combines TRBV7-2 with TRBJ2-6; possible D gene TRBD1, 5 bases. CDR3 length: 12 amino acids. The germline CDR1 and CDR2 sequences are SGHTA and FQGNSA. CDR3 nucleotides: TGTGCCAGCAGCAGTGGGGCCGACGTCCTGACTTTC. Translating gives CASSSGADVLTF.

The V and J genes are TRBV3-1 and TRBJ2-1; 15 positions agree with TRBD2. With V trimmed by 8 bases and J by 9 bases, 11 bases remained unmatched. Germline CDR1 is LGHDT and CDR2 is YNNKEL (reference sequence). CDR3 length: 16 amino acids. The CDR3 protein is CASGTSGGLLSGEQFF. In nucleotides, the CDR3 is TGTGCCAGCGGGACTAGCGGGGGGCTATTATCGGGTGAGCAGTTCTTC.

CDR3: CASSQDSEQFF. DNA of the CDR3: TGCGCCAGCAGCCAAGATTCGGAGCAGTTCTTC. V is TRBV4-1 and J is TRBJ2-1; no clear D gene. V was cut by 0 bases and J by 10 bases, with 4 bases left in between. In germline, CDR1 is MGHRA, CDR2 YSYEKL. The CDR3 is 11 amino acids.

The gene calls are TRBV3-1 and TRBJ1-2, with TRBD1 matching 9 bases. V shed 1 base, J shed 1 base, and the junction held 1 base outside the gene matches. The CDR3 length is 15 residues. The germline gives CDR1 LGHDT, CDR2 YNNKEL (reference sequence). The CDR3 sequence is CASSQGTGVNYGYTF. The DNA for the CDR3 is TGTGCCAGCAGCCAAGGGACAGGGGTTAACTATGGCTACACCTTC.

This clonotype was picked up a small number of times. V gene TRBV5-6 combines with J gene TRBJ2-3; 8 bases are shared with TRBD1. Losses at the gene ends were 6 bases for V and 7 bases for J; bases not matched to a gene: 10. There are 14 residues in the CDR3. Germline CDR1 and CDR2: SGHDT and YYEEEE. The CDR3: CASTWGTGVNTQYF. For the CDR3, the DNA is TGTGCCAGCACCTGGGGGACAGGAGTAAATACGCAGTATTTT. Filled out from reference TRBV5-6 and TRBJ2-3, the complete variable domain reads DAGVTQSPTHLIKTRGQQVTLRCSPKSGHDTVSWYQQALGQGPQFIFQYYEEEERQRGNFPDRFSGHQFPNYSSELNVNALLLGDSALYLCASTWGTGVNTQYFGPGTRLTVL.

The chain carries TRBV18 and TRBJ2-1; 8 bases are a match to TRBD1. This CDR3 region has 11 residues. V was clipped by 4 bases and J by 14 bases; unmatched bases: 4. Per germline, CDR1 KGHSH and CDR2 LQKENI. For the CDR3, the DNA is TGTGCCAGCTCACATGCAGGGGGCGAGTTCTTC. Encoded protein: CASSHAGGEFF.

This clonotype has a handful of counts. The chain has TRBV6-1 and TRBJ2-1; 14 nucleotides line up with TRBD2. The CDR3 runs to 18 residues. V lost 6 bases and J lost 5; bases outside the gene matches: 12. Germline CDR1 and CDR2: MNHNS and SASEGT. The CDR3 reads CASSEPWTSGRKNNEQFF. CDR3 bases: TGTGCCAGCAGCGAACCCTGGACTAGCGGGAGGAAAAACAATGAGCAGTTCTTC.

This clonotype occurred a few times. This chain connects TRBV5-5 to TRBJ1-2; D is perhaps TRBD1 (5 bases). The CDR3 spans 14 residues. V dropped 4 bases and J dropped 6 bases, with 16 bases sitting between them. Per the germline V gene, CDR1 is SGHKS and CDR2 is YYEKEE (reference sequence). CDR3 coding DNA: TGTGCCAGCAGCGTCTCGCAGGGATCGAATGGCTACACCTTC. Translation gives CASSVSQGSNGYTF.